Described below is a single TCR beta chain sequence and its context. These data belong to a study of PD-L1 blockade in urothelial cancer. The CDR3 has 13 residues. Trimming took off 5 bases at V and 7 bases at J, with 14 bases between the two ends. The germline CDR1 and CDR2 sequences are SEHNR and FQNEAQ (reference sequence). Sequencing was performed with immunoSEQ multiplex PCR; in TCRdb, only in-frame clones are kept and a portion is missing. The sample has around 100,000 clones; approximately 86% are singletons. This specimen consisted of PBMCs, obtained around atezolizumab (anti-PD-L1) treatment. This TCR came from a man over 45 with urothelial cancer. The J gene is TRBJ1-1, the V gene TRBV7-9; weak D call: TRBD1 (6 bases). The CDR3 spells CASSPRQENEAFF. The DNA of the CDR3 is TGTGCCAGCAGCCCCCGACAGGAGAATGAAGCTTTCTTT.